The T cell receptor (beta chain) described here comes from a study of blood T cell repertoires in COVID-19. Across the study: COVID-19 samples, acute and convalescent, were from the United States, Italy and Spain. Sources were T cells, B-cell-depleted T cells, or PBMCs; the material itself was cDNA or gDNA.

Seattle participants joined during active infection and were tracked over time. Original data processing: Reference gene primer amplification yielded estimated nucleated cell counts. TCRdb's table, derived via immunoSEQ multiplex PCR, lists solely in-frame clones and lacks some. V and J calls and clone size are as listed in that table; D and trimming were resolved from the DNA. The profile covers 430,000 or so clones, with roughly 90% appearing a single time and around 0.92% taken by the ten largest. Sequencing was performed on peripheral blood. This clonotype was obtained from a man aged 18 to 30 with COVID-19, enrolled during active disease.

This CDR3 is CASSLGTSGAADTQYF. Written as DNA, the CDR3 is TGTGCCAGCAGCTTAGGGACTAGCGGGGCTGCAGATACGCAGTATTTT. The chain employs TRBV11-2 and TRBJ2-3; 12 positions agree with TRBD2. The V gene's germline CDR1 is SGHAT and CDR2 FQNNGV. V gave up 1 base and J gave up 4 bases; unmatched junction bases: 3. The CDR3 covers 16 residues.